Below are 11 T cell receptor beta chains sequenced from a single sample in a study of T cell repertoires in cytomegalovirus infection. No antigen is known for these receptors. One entry per CDR3 protein, called by TCRdb with MiXCR from the reads. Here the sample spans about 890,000 distinct CDR3 sequences, around 32% being singletons. The sequencing here drew on cultured CD8+ T cells from PBMCs, taken from culture after CMV antigen stimulation. These TCRs come from a human donor in good health (CMV status not recorded). Some clones in this sample may be carry-over from other donors' samples.

This clonotype came up a few times. This chain uses TRBV14 with TRBJ2-7; the match to TRBD2 covers 16 bases. The V gene end was trimmed by 4 bases and the J gene end by 0 bases; junction bases not matched to a gene: 15. CDR1 is SGHDN, CDR2 FVKESK, per germline. CDR3 length: 21 amino acids. The CDR3 DNA reads as TGTGCCAGCAGCCCTGGGACTAGCGGGGGGGCCGCCCCCGGACCCTCCTACGAGCAGTACTTC. Its protein product is CASSPGTSGGAAPGPSYEQYF. Based on the CDR3 plus reference TRBV14 and TRBJ2-7, the full variable domain is EAGVTQFPSHSVIEKGQTVTLRCDPISGHDNLYWYRRVMGKEIKFLLHFVKESKQDESGMPNNRFLAERTGGTYSTLKVQPAELEDSGVYFCASSPGTSGGAAPGPSYEQYFGPGTRLTVT.

This chain connects TRBV6-6 to TRBJ1-1, with a weak D call TRBD1 (5 bases). The V gene's germline CDR1 is MNHNY and CDR2 SVGAGI (reference sequence). V was trimmed by 11 bases and J by 8 bases, leaving 15 bases between them. The CDR3 has 11 residues. Written as DNA, the CDR3 is TGTGCCGTTCAGGGCCCTCTGGAAGCTTTCTTT. Residues: CAVQGPLEAFF.

CDR3 in amino acids: CSETGPYNEQFF. In nucleotides, the CDR3 is TGCAGCGAAACCGGGCCCTACAATGAGCAGTTCTTC. This rearrangement joins TRBV29-1 to TRBJ2-1; D gene unclear. CDR3 length equals 12 residues. Per the germline V gene, CDR1 is SQVTM and CDR2 is ANQGSEA. Between the trimmed V and J ends, which lost 7 bases and 2 bases, there was a span of 9 bases.

The CDR3 reads CASSGTRGHEQYV. The CDR3, as DNA: TGTGCCAGCAGTGGAACCAGGGGACACGAGCAGTACGTC. V and J are TRBV28 and TRBJ2-7; weak D call: TRBD1 (6 bases). The CDR3 spans 13 residues. The germline gives CDR1 MDHEN, CDR2 SYDVKM. The V end lost 5 bases, the J end lost 5 bases, and 13 bases lay between the germline ends.

The rearrangement joins TRBV6-2 or TRBV6-3 to TRBJ2-7, with unresolved D. The CDR3 has 12 residues. Germline V CDR1 and CDR2: MNHEY, SVGEGT. Trimming left V 4 bases short and J 5 bases short, with 9 bases between. In nucleotides, the CDR3 is TGTGCCAGCAGTTCCCAACACGACGAGCAGTACGTC. Its translation is CASSSQHDEQYV.

This clonotype was recorded only once. V is TRBV7-6 and J is TRBJ2-1, with 8 bases identical to TRBD1. V trimming: 7 bases; J trimming: 8 bases; junction bases outside the gene matches: 10. The germline V gene encodes CDR1 SGHVS and CDR2 FNYEAQ. This CDR3 comprises 14 residues. The CDR3 region has the DNA TGTGCCAGCACAGGACAGGGAGGTGGGGATGAGCAGTTCTTC. This encodes CASTGQGGGDEQFF.

This clonotype was picked up a small number of times. CDR3 sequence (DNA): TGTGCCATCACTCAATCTGGGGCCAACGTCCTGACTTTC. Protein sequence: CAITQSGANVLTF. The chain recombines TRBV10-3 with TRBJ2-6; D is undetermined. The CDR3 runs 13 residues. Trimming shortened V by 7 bases and J by 1 base, and 5 bases separated the two germline ends. Germline-derived CDR1 and CDR2 are ENHRY and SYGVKD.

The chain joins TRBV7-2 to TRBJ2-5, with D perhaps TRBD2 (5 bases). The CDR3 loop spans 15 amino acids. V lost 3 bases and J 2 bases, leaving 13 bases between the germline ends. Looked up from germline, CDR1 is SGHTA and CDR2 is FQGNSA. As DNA, the CDR3 is TGTGCCAGCAGCTTCGCGCCGGGATCACAAGAGACCCAGTACTTC. It yields the protein CASSFAPGSQETQYF.

Note on this clonotype: A single base separates this from a much larger clone, so it may be a read error. The genes are TRBV7-6 and TRBJ2-3; TRBD2 matches 8 bases. CDR1 and CDR2 from the germline V gene are SGHVS and FNYEAQ. CDR3 length equals 15 residues. V shed 5 bases, J shed 5 bases, and the junction held 9 bases outside the gene matches. CDR3 residues: CASSPRGAGIDTQYF. Written as DNA, the CDR3 is TGTGCCAGCAGCCCGCGGGGGGCCGGCATAGATACGCAGTATTTT.

The chain joins TRBV9 to TRBJ2-7, with D perhaps TRBD1 (5 bases). The CDR3 consists of 14 residues. Germline assignment: CDR1 SGDLS and CDR2 YYNGEE. Trimming took off 2 bases at V and 0 bases at J, with 9 bases between the two ends. CDR3 in amino acids: CASSVGRVSYEQYF. The CDR3 nucleotides read TGTGCCAGCAGCGTGGGCAGGGTCTCCTACGAGCAGTACTTC.

The chain combines TRBV7-9 with TRBJ2-5; weak D call: TRBD2 (6 bases). Germline V gene sequence: CDR1 SEHNR, CDR2 FQNEAQ (reference sequence). This CDR3 spans 14 amino acids. With 7 bases removed from V and 0 bases from J, the gap between germline ends came to 12 bases. CDR3 in amino acids: CASTPGGDQETQYF. The CDR3 nucleotides read TGTGCCAGCACCCCTGGCGGGGACCAAGAGACCCAGTACTTC.